This T cell receptor beta chain was captured in a study of beta chain features in type 1 diabetes. The isolated RNA, all of it, was reverse transcribed, so expressed TCRB transcripts were what got sequenced. Sequencing used immunoSEQ multiplex PCR; TCRdb keeps in-frame clones, though not all of them. Among 680,000 or so clones listed, about 14% were seen once. CDR3 length: 15 residues. The germline CDR1 and CDR2 sequences are LGHNA and YNFKEQ. V shed 2 bases and J 5 bases; nucleotides not matched to a gene: 7. There are a few counts of this clone. The antigen remains undetermined. General study points: Researchers report that Type 1 diabetes patients had moderately but significantly shorter TCRB CDR3s across all four CD4+ subsets.

The sequence was collected from a young man in good health. The gene calls are TRBV4-2 and TRBJ2-5, with TRBD2 matching 8 bases. The source material was naive CD4+ T cells from blood. Here the CDR3 reads CASSQPAGGRETQYF. CDR3 DNA sequence: TGTGCCAGCAGCCAACCGGCGGGGGGACGTGAGACCCAGTACTTC.